The 14 T cell receptor beta chains given below trace back to one sample, sequenced in a study of identical twins. TCRdb re-called the 5' RACE reads with MiXCR, one entry per CDR3 protein. Here the sample spans 1.5 million or so distinct CDR3 sequences, around 29% being singletons. The sequencing input was cord blood. Receptors were obtained from a newborn girl in good health.

Concerning this clonotype: Relative to the germline gene, one junction end is altered; a read error may explain this. The chain employs TRBV20-1 and TRBJ2-3; D may be TRBD1 (6 bases). This CDR3 is built from 16 residues. Per the germline V gene, CDR1 is DFQATT and CDR2 is SNEGSKA (reference sequence). The CDR3 is CSARETGAKITDTQDF. DNA for the CDR3: TGCAGTGCTAGAGAGACAGGAGCGAAGATTACAGATACGCAGGATTTT.

The V gene is TRBV27, the J gene TRBJ1-4, with D perhaps matching TRBD1 (5 bases). Between the trimmed V and J ends, which lost 2 bases and 4 bases, there was a span of 14 bases. The germline V gene encodes CDR1 MNHEY and CDR2 SMNVEV (reference sequence). The CDR3 is 16 amino acids. The CDR3 region is CASSLITRGLNEKLFF. The CDR3 bases are TGTGCCAGCAGTTTAATCACGAGGGGTCTTAATGAAAAACTGTTTTTT.

This clonotype was recorded at least ten times. The genes are TRBV5-1 and TRBJ2-1; the match to TRBD2 covers 14 bases. V shed 4 bases, J shed 8 bases, and the junction held 8 bases outside the gene matches. This CDR3 region has 16 residues. Germline V gene sequence: CDR1 SGHRS, CDR2 YFSETQ. The CDR3 spells CASSPGLAGVKHEQFF. The CDR3 nucleotides are TGCGCCAGCAGCCCGGGACTAGCGGGAGTAAAACATGAGCAGTTCTTC.

This clonotype has only a few counts. V is TRBV4-2 and J is TRBJ2-6, with 9 bases that match TRBD1. Germline values: CDR1 LGHNA, CDR2 YNFKEQ. The CDR3 is 18 amino acids. Losses at the gene ends were 1 base for V and 0 bases for J; bases not matched to a gene: 4. The CDR3 spells CASSQGDRGISGANVLTF. CDR3 in DNA: TGTGCCAGCAGCCAAGGAGACAGGGGGATCTCTGGGGCCAACGTCCTGACTTTC.

This clonotype has just a few counts. This sequence joins TRBV4-2 and TRBJ2-3; 11 positions match TRBD2. With V trimmed by 0 bases and J by 5 bases, 4 bases remained unmatched. The CDR3 has 16 amino acids. CDR1 and CDR2 from the germline V gene are LGHNA and YNFKEQ. The CDR3 DNA reads as TGTGCCAGCAGCCAAGACGGACTAGCGGGCCGAGATACGCAGTATTTT. The encoded protein is CASSQDGLAGRDTQYF.

Turning to this clonotype: Possible read error: a much larger clone is one base away. This sequence joins TRBV6-5 and TRBJ2-1; 11 bases line up with TRBD2. The DNA end is a closer match to TRBJ2-7, so the J assignment may be wrong. Germline V gives CDR1 MNHEY, CDR2 SVGAGI. The CDR3 is 17 amino acids. Written as DNA, the CDR3 is TGTGCCAGCAGTTACCTCGGACTAGCGGGTTCCTACAATGAGCAGTACTTC. As protein: CASSYLGLAGSYNEQYF.

This clonotype came up once. This sequence joins TRBV2 and TRBJ1-1, with TRBD1 identical over 7 bases. Germline V gene lookup returns CDR1 SNHLY and CDR2 FYNNEI. The length of the CDR3 is 13 residues. Trimming cost V 7 bases and J 0 bases; bases outside gene matches: 2. The CDR3 here is CASTDRMNTEAFF. CDR3 DNA sequence: TGTGCCAGCACGGACAGGATGAACACTGAAGCTTTCTTT.

The chain uses TRBV5-1 and TRBJ2-7; D could derive from TRBD1 or TRBD2 (5 bases each). CDR1 and CDR2 from the germline V gene are SGHRS and YFSETQ. This CDR3 is built from 14 residues. V shed 0 bases and J shed 3 bases, with 10 bases lying between them. This CDR3 is CASSLGDAGYEQYF. The DNA of the CDR3 is TGCGCCAGCAGCTTGGGGGACGCCGGCTACGAGCAGTACTTC.

This clonotype came up a few times. The V gene is TRBV5-6, the J gene TRBJ2-1, with a weak D call TRBD2 (5 bases). Germline assignment: CDR1 SGHDT and CDR2 YYEEEE. Deletions cut 5 bases from V and 10 bases from J, with 22 bases between. The CDR3 is 15 amino acids. The CDR3 bases are TGTGCCAGCAGTTTCGCTCTGACCCCACCGGGAGAGCAGTTCTTC. As protein: CASSFALTPPGEQFF.

This rearrangement joins TRBV4-1 to TRBJ2-1; the D gene is possibly TRBD2 (6 bases). The germline V gene has CDR1 MGHRA and CDR2 YSYEKL. CDR3 length equals 15 residues. The V and J ends lost 7 bases and 0 bases respectively, with 13 bases between them. CDR3 loop: CASTNRGSSYNEQFF. In DNA form, the CDR3 reads TGCGCCAGCACTAATCGGGGGAGCTCCTACAATGAGCAGTTCTTC.

The rearrangement uses TRBV7-9 and TRBJ2-1; a possible D gene is TRBD2 (5 bases). The CDR3 has 16 residues. The V end lost 2 bases, the J end lost 8 bases, and 19 bases lay between the germline ends. Looked up from germline, CDR1 is SEHNR and CDR2 is FQNEAQ (reference sequence). The CDR3 reads CASSLRLGLALDEQFF. CDR3 nucleotides: TGTGCCAGCAGCTTACGTCTCGGGCTAGCCCTCGATGAGCAGTTCTTC.

This clonotype was observed a handful of times. The chain has TRBV29-1 and TRBJ2-5; the match to TRBD1 covers 7 bases. The CDR3 loop spans 14 amino acids. After removal of 1 base from V and 1 base from J, the junction contained 3 bases not matched to a gene. Germline CDR1 SQVTM, CDR2 ANQGSEA. The CDR3 DNA is TGCAGCGTTGAAGGCAGGGACAGCCAAGAGACCCAGTACTTC. As protein: CSVEGRDSQETQYF.

The V and J genes are TRBV7-2 and TRBJ2-1; TRBD2 might be the D (5 bases). This CDR3 contains 16 residues. The V and J ends lost 3 bases and 3 bases respectively, with 15 bases between them. CDR1 and CDR2 (germline): SGHTA, FQGNSA. The CDR3: CASSFAGNYYYNEQFF. The CDR3 DNA sequence: TGTGCCAGCAGCTTCGCGGGTAACTACTACTACAATGAGCAGTTCTTC. Looking up the rest from reference TRBV7-2 and TRBJ2-1 gives the full variable domain: GAGVSQSPSNKVTEKGKDVELRCDPISGHTALYWYRQSLGQGLEFLIYFQGNSAPDKSGLPSDRFSAERTGGSVSTLTIQRTQQEDSAVYLCASSFAGNYYYNEQFFGPGTRLTVL.

There are many counts of this clonotype. The rearrangement joins TRBV6-5 to TRBJ2-1, with D possibly matching TRBD1 (5 bases). The CDR3 length is 14 residues. Germline assignment: CDR1 MNHEY and CDR2 SVGAGI. Trimming took 2 bases from V and 1 from J, leaving 6 bases between them. In DNA, the CDR3 is TGTGCCAGCAGTTACCGGACATCCTACAATGAGCAGTTCTTC. Translated, it gives CASSYRTSYNEQFF.